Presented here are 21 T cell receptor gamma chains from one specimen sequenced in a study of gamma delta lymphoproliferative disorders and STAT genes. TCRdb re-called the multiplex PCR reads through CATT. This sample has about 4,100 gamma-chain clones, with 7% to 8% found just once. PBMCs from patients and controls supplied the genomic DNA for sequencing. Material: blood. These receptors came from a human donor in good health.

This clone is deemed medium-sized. Here the CDR3 reads CACWIRHDFDNYYKKLF. The CDR3 DNA reads TGTGCCTGCTGGATTAGGCACGATTTTGACAATTATTATAAGAAACTCTTT. This chain connects TRGV11 to TRGJ1 or TRGJ2. The J gene was missing in TCRdb and was found by matching the end of the DNA to germline. TRGV11 is noted as an ORF with a role that remains uncertain. The CDR3 runs 17 residues. Unmatched junction bases numbered 9, after V lost 0 bases and J lost 1 base.

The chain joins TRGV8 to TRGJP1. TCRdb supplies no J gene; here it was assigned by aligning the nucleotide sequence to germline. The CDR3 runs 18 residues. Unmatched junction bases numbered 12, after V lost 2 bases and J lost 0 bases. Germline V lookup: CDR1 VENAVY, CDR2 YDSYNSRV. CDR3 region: CATWDTPSFYTTGWFKIF. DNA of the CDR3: TGTGCCACCTGGGATACACCCTCCTTTTATACCACTGGTTGGTTCAAGATATTT.

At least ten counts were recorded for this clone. Here the CDR3 reads CATWDRLGNYYKKLF. CDR3 nucleotide sequence: TGTGCCACCTGGGACAGGCTGGGGAATTATTATAAGAAACTCTTT. V gene TRGV3 combines with J gene TRGJ1 or TRGJ2. The J gene, missing from TCRdb, was assigned here through DNA to germline matching. CDR1 and CDR2 from the germline V gene are VTNTFY and YDVSTARD (reference sequence). With 0 bases clipped from V and 0 bases from J, the junction kept 5 bases outside the gene matches. CDR3 size: 15 residues.

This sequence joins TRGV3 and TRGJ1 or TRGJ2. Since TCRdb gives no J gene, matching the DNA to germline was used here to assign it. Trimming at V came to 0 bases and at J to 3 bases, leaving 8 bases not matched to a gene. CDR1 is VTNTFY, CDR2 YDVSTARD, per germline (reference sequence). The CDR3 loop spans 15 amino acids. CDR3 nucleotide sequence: TGTGCCACCTGGGACAGGCATCCTCCTTATTATAAGAAACTCTTT. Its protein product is CATWDRHPPYYKKLF.

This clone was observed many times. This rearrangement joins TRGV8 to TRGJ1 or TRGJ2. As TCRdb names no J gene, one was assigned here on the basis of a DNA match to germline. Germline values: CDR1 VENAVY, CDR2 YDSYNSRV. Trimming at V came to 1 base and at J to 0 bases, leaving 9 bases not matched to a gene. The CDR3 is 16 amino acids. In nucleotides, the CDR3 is TGTGCCACCTGGGATAGTTTGATCTCGAATTATTATAAGAAACTCTTT. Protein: CATWDSLISNYYKKLF.

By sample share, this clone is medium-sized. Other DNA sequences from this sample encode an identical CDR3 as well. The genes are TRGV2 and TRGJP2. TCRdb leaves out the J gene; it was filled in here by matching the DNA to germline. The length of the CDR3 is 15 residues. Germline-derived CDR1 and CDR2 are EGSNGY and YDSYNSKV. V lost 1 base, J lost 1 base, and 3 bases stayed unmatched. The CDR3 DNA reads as TGTGCCACCTGGGACGGCCCTAGTAGTGATTGGATCAAGACGTTT. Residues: CATWDGPSSDWIKTF.

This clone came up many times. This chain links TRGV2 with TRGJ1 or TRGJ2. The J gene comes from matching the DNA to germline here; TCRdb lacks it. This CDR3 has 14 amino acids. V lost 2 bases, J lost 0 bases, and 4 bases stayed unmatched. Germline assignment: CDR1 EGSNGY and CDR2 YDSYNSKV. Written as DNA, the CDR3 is TGTGCCACCTGGGACGTACCGAATTATTATAAGAAACTCTTT. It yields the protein CATWDVPNYYKKLF.

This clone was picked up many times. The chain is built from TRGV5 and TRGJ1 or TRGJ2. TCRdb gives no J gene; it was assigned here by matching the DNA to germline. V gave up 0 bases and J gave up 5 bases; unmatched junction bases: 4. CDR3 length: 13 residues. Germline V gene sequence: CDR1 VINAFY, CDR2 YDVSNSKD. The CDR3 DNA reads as TGTGCCACCTGGGACAGGCACAATTATAAGAAACTCTTT. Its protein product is CATWDRHNYKKLF.

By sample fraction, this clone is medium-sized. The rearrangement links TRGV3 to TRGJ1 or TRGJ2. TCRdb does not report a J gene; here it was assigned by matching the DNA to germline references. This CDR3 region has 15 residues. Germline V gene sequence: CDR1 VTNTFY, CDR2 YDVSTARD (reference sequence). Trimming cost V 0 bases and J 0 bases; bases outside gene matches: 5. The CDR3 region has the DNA TGTGCCACCTGGGACAGGCCCGCGAATTATTATAAGAAACTCTTT. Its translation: CATWDRPANYYKKLF.

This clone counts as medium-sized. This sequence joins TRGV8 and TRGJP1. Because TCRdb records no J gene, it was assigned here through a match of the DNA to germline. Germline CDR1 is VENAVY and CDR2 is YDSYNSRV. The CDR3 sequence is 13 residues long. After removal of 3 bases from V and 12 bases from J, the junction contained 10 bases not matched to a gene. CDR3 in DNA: TGTGCCACCTGGGATGCCTTCAGGGGGTTCAAGATATTT. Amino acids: CATWDAFRGFKIF.

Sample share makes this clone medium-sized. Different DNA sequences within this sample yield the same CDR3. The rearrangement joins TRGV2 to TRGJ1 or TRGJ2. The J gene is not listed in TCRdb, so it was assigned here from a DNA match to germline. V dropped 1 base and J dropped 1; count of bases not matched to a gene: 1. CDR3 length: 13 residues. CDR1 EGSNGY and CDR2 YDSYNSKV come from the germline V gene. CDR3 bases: TGTGCCACCTGGGACGGAAATTATTATAAGAAACTCTTT. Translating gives CATWDGNYYKKLF.

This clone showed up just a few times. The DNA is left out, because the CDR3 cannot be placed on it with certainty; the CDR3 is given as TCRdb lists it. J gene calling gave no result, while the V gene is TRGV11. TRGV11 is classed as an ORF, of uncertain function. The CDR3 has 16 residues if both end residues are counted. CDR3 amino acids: CTTVPAGDSSDWIKTF.

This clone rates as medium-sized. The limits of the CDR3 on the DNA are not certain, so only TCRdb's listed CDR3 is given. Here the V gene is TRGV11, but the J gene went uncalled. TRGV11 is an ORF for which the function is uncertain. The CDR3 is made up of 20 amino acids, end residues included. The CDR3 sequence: CTTVPAGLGPLYSSDWIKTF.

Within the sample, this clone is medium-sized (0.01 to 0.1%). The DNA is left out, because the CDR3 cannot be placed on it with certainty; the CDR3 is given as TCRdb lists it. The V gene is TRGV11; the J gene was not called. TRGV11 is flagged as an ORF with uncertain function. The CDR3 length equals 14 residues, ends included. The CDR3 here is CTTVPAGHLRFKIF.

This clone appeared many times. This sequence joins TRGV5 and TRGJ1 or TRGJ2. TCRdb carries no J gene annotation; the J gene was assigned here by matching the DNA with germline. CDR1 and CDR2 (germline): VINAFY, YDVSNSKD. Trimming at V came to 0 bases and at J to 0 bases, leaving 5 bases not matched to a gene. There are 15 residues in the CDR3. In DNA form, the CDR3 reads TGTGCCACCTGGGACAGGCCACGGAATTATTATAAGAAACTCTTT. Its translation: CATWDRPRNYYKKLF.

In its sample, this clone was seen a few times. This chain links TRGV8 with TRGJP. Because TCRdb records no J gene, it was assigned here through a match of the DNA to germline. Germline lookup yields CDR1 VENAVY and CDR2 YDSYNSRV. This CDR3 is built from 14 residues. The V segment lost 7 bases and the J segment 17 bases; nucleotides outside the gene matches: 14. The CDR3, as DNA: TGTGCCACCTGCACCTCAGTTGGGCAAAAAATCAAGGTATTT. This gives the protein CATCTSVGQKIKVF.

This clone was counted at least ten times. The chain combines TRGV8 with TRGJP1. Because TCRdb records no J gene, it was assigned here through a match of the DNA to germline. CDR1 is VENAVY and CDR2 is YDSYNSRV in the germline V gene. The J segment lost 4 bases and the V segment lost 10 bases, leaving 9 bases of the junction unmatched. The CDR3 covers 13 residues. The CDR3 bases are TGTGCCACGTATCGCCACACTGGTTGGTTCAAGATATTT. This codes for CATYRHTGWFKIF.

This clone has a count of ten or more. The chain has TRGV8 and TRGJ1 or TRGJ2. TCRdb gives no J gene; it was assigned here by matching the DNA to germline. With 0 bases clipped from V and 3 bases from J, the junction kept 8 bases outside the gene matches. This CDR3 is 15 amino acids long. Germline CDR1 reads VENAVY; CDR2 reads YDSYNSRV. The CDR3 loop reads CATWDRERTYYKKLF. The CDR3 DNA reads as TGTGCCACCTGGGATAGGGAGAGGACTTATTATAAGAAACTCTTT.

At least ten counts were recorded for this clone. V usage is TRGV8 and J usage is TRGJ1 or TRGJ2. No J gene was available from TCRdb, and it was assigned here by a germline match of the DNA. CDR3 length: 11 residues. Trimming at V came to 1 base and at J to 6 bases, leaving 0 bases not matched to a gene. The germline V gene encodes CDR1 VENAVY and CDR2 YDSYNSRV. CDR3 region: CATWDSYKKLF. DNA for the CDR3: TGTGCCACCTGGGATAGTTATAAGAAACTCTTT.

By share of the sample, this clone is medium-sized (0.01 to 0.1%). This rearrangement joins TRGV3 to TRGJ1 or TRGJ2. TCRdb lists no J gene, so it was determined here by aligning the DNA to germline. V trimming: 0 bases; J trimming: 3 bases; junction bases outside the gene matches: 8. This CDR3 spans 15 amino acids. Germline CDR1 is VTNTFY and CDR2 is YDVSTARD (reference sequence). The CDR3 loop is CATWDRGICYYKKLF. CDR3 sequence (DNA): TGTGCCACCTGGGACAGGGGGATTTGTTATTATAAGAAACTCTTT.

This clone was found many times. The CDR3 coding sequence is TGTGCCTTGTGGGAGGTGGGTAAGAAACTCTTT. The encoded protein is CALWEVGKKLF. The genes are TRGV9 and TRGJ1 or TRGJ2. TCRdb records no J gene; here it was assigned by comparing the DNA to germline. Trimming took 0 bases from V and 9 from J; bases not matched to a gene: 2. Germline V gene data show CDR1 as GITISATS and CDR2 as ISYDGTV (reference sequence). This CDR3 is built from 11 residues.